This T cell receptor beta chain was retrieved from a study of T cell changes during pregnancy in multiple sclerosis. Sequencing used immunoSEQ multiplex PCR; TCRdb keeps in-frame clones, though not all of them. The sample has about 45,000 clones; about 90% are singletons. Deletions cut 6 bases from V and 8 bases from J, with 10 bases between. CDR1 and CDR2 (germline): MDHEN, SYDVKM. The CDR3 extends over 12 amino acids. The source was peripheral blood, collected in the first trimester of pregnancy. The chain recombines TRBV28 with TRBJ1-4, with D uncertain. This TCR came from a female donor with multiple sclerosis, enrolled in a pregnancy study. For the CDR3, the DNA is TGTGCCAGCAGGCCAGGAGGGGAAAAACTGTTTTTT. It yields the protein CASRPGGEKLFF.